The text below deals with one TCR beta chain. With random hexamers, roughly 0.5 to 1 ug RNA was reverse transcribed. MiXCR was run by TCRdb on the immunoSEQ multiplex PCR reads, yielding one entry per CDR3 protein. The repertoire holds some 190,000 distinct CDR3 sequences, with under 97% as singletons. These data come from a study of CD8 T cells in Susac syndrome. Input material: CD4+ T cells from PBMCs. This clonotype was sampled from a human donor with multiple sclerosis.

CDR3 nucleotides: TGTGCCAGCAGTTGGGACAGGGCGACTAACTATGGCTACACCTTC. This sequence encodes CASSWDRATNYGYTF. The chain employs TRBV12-3 or TRBV12-4 and TRBJ1-2; 9 bases agree with TRBD1. V shed 4 bases, J shed 0 bases, and the junction held 3 bases outside the gene matches. The CDR3 extends over 15 amino acids.